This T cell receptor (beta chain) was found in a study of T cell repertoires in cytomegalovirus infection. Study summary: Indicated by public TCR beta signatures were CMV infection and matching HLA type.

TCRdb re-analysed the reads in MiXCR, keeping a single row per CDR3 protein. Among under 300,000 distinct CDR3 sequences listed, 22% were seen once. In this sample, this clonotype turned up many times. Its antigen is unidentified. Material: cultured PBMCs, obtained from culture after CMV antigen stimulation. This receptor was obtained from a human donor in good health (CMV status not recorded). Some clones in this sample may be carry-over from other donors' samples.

CDR3 bases: TGTGCCAGCAGCTTGATACTAGCCGTGTACAATGAGCAGTTCTTC. Amino acids: CASSLILAVYNEQFF. V is TRBV7-8 and J is TRBJ2-1; maybe TRBD2 (6 bases). Germline loops: CDR1 SGHVS, CDR2 FQNEAQ. Trimming cost V 3 bases and J 4 bases, with 13 bases left between them. CDR3 length: 15 residues.